This TCR beta chain came from a study of blood T cell repertoires in COVID-19. TCRdb's table, derived via immunoSEQ multiplex PCR, lists solely in-frame clones and lacks some. This table has roughly 500,000 clones, approximately 86% appearing once. Trimming left V 1 base short and J 10 bases short, with 15 bases between. Germline-derived CDR1 and CDR2 are SGDLS and YYNGEE. This CDR3 spans 14 amino acids. Recruits, aged roughly 18 to 100 years, lived in around 24 US areas. Participant-reported clinical history was the basis for cohort assignment. This TCR was recovered from an older woman who had recovered from COVID-19. The specimen sequenced was PBMCs or T cells enriched from blood (not recorded which). This sequence joins TRBV9 and TRBJ2-4, with D perhaps TRBD2 (5 bases). In DNA form, the CDR3 reads TGTGCCAGCAGCGTAAATTCACTAGTCGGAATTCAGTACTTC. Translation: CASSVNSLVGIQYF.